A single sample gave rise to the 15 T cell receptor beta chains below, sequenced in a study of response to subunit inactivated influenza vaccine. Using its own MiXCR run on the RT-PCR reads, TCRdb lists one record per CDR3 protein. The sample shows almost 600,000 distinct CDR3 sequences, about 14% of them seen only once. Sequencing was performed on PBMCs from blood, taken about 11 days after vaccination. These receptor sequences come from a man between 50 and 59 years old who received an inactivated influenza vaccine.

This clonotype was recorded at least ten times. J is TRBJ2-7 and V is TRBV4-3; 8 bases align to TRBD2. Germline CDR1 reads LGHNA; CDR2 reads YSLEER. The CDR3 consists of 14 residues. V lost 5 bases and J lost 2; bases outside the gene matches: 5. The chain's CDR3 is CASSSVSGTYEQYF. The CDR3 coding sequence is TGCGCCAGCAGCTCCGTTAGCGGGACCTACGAGCAGTACTTC.

The J gene is TRBJ1-2, the V gene TRBV12-3 or TRBV12-4; the D is unclear. This CDR3 contains 15 residues. Trimming removed 1 base at V and 0 bases at J, with 9 bases between. The CDR3 sequence is CASSLDGSSNYGYTF. CDR3 nucleotide sequence: TGTGCCAGCAGTTTAGATGGGTCTTCTAACTATGGCTACACCTTC.

The chain joins TRBV20-1 to TRBJ1-2, with 7 bases that match TRBD1. J gave up 2 bases and V 0 bases, and 6 bases lay outside the gene matches. This CDR3 has 15 residues. Looked up from germline, CDR1 is DFQATT and CDR2 is SNEGSKA (reference sequence). As DNA, the CDR3 is TGCAGTGCTAGAGATCCGCAGGGGGGGAACTATGGCTACACCTTC. Translating it yields CSARDPQGGNYGYTF.

This clonotype was seen a few times. The V gene is TRBV29-1, the J gene TRBJ2-5; D unresolved. V was clipped by 4 bases and J by 4 bases, with 4 bases between them. The CDR3 spans 10 residues. Germline V lookup: CDR1 SQVTM, CDR2 ANQGSEA. CDR3 loop: CSVARETQYF. The CDR3 region has the DNA TGCAGCGTTGCGCGAGAGACCCAGTACTTC. The variable domain in full, with the rest retrieved from reference TRBV29-1 and TRBJ2-5, is SAVISQKPSRDICQRGTSLTIQCQVDSQVTMMFWYRQQPGQSLTLIATANQGSEATYESGFVIDKFPISRPNLTFSTLTVSNMSPEDSSIYLCSVARETQYFGPGTRLLVL.

The rearrangement links TRBV3-1 to TRBJ2-2; no definite D call. This CDR3 spans 14 amino acids. Germline V gene data show CDR1 as LGHDT and CDR2 as YNNKEL (reference sequence). Trimming took off 3 bases at V and 3 bases at J, with 8 bases between the two ends. The CDR3 reads CASSQIQDTGELFF. CDR3 in DNA: TGTGCCAGCAGCCAGATTCAGGACACCGGGGAGCTGTTTTTT. Full variable domain (remainder filled in from reference TRBV3-1 and TRBJ2-2): DTAVSQTPKYLVTQMGNDKSIKCEQNLGHDTMYWYKQDSKKFLKIMFSYNNKELIINETVPNRFSPKSPDKAHLNLHINSLELGDSAVYFCASSQIQDTGELFFGEGSRLTVL.

The sample holds a few counts of this clonotype. V and J are TRBV7-2 and TRBJ1-1, with 11 bases aligning to TRBD1. The CDR3 is made up of 13 amino acids. Germline trimming cut 4 bases from V and 10 bases from J; bases unmatched to any gene: 5. Germline V gene lookup returns CDR1 SGHTA and CDR2 FQGNSA. Written as DNA, the CDR3 is TGTGCCAGCAGCTCCGGACAGGGGGCTATAGCTTTCTTT. Translation: CASSSGQGAIAFF.

The V and J genes are TRBV5-1 and TRBJ2-2; tentative D call: TRBD2 (5 bases). Looked up from germline, CDR1 is SGHRS and CDR2 is YFSETQ. V lost 2 bases, J lost 7 bases, and 18 bases lay in between. This CDR3 is 16 amino acids long. The DNA of the CDR3 is TGCGCCAGCAGCTTAGGACTTTTCGAGAGGATCGGGGAGCTGTTTTTT. Protein sequence: CASSLGLFERIGELFF. The entire variable domain, with the rest obtained from reference TRBV5-1 and TRBJ2-2, is as follows: KAGVTQTPRYLIKTRGQQVTLSCSPISGHRSVSWYQQTPGQGLQFLFEYFSETQRNKGNFPGRFSGRQFSNSRSEMNVSTLELGDSALYLCASSLGLFERIGELFFGEGSRLTVL.

The chain is built from TRBV11-1 and TRBJ2-7; the match to TRBD2 covers 14 bases. Germline assignment: CDR1 SGHAT and CDR2 FQDESV (reference sequence). V shed 5 bases, J shed 5 bases, and the junction held 5 bases outside the gene matches. CDR3 size: 15 residues. The CDR3 DNA reads as TGTGCCAGCAGCACCGGGACTAGCGGGAGACACGAGCAGTACTTC. Translation: CASSTGTSGRHEQYF.

The CDR3 sequence: CASSQIPGLAGTSQYF. The CDR3 coding sequence is TGTGCCAGCAGCCAGATACCGGGACTAGCGGGGACGTCGCAGTATTTT. The gene calls are TRBV11-2 and TRBJ2-3; 13 positions agree with TRBD2. Germline assignment: CDR1 SGHAT and CDR2 FQNNGV. The CDR3 contains 16 residues. V lost 5 bases to trimming and J lost 10 bases; unmatched junction nucleotides: 12.

This clonotype was seen repeatedly, ten times or more. The chain uses TRBV4-1 and TRBJ2-2; D is ambiguous. Germline CDR1 reads MGHRA; CDR2 reads YSYEKL. This CDR3 has 15 residues. Trimming cost V 1 base and J 4 bases, with 10 bases left between them. The CDR3 DNA follows: TGCGCCAGCAGCCAAGGGAAGGGAACCACCGGGGAGCTGTTTTTT. This codes for CASSQGKGTTGELFF.

This clonotype was counted between two and nine times. The V gene is TRBV7-6, the J gene TRBJ2-2, with 11 bases aligning to TRBD2. The CDR3 is 15 residues long. V was pared by 5 bases and J by 7 bases, with 6 bases of the junction left unmatched. From germline, CDR1 is SGHVS and CDR2 FNYEAQ. CDR3 nucleotide sequence: TGTGCCAGCAGCCCAAGACTAGCGGGGAACGGGGAGCTGTTTTTT. Its protein product is CASSPRLAGNGELFF.

This clonotype was detected only a few times. The chain has TRBV7-9 and TRBJ2-3; the D is unclear. V was cut by 3 bases and J by 4 bases, with 5 bases left in between. Germline V gives CDR1 SEHNR, CDR2 FQNEAQ (reference sequence). This CDR3 has 12 residues. The DNA of the CDR3 is TGTGCCAGCAGCTTCAACCCAGATACGCAGTATTTT. This sequence encodes CASSFNPDTQYF. Full variable domain (missing parts from reference TRBV7-9 and TRBJ2-3): DTGVSQNPRHKITKRGQNVTFRCDPISEHNRLYWYRQTLGQGPEFLTYFQNEAQLEKSRLLSDRFSAERPKGSFSTLEIQRTEQGDSAMYLCASSFNPDTQYFGPGTRLTVL.

This clonotype was seen a handful of times. V and J are TRBV29-1 and TRBJ2-7, with TRBD2 identical over 8 bases. Per germline, CDR1 SQVTM and CDR2 ANQGSEA. Trimming cost V 7 bases and J 3 bases; bases outside gene matches: 8. CDR3 length: 13 amino acids. CDR3 nucleotides: TGCAGCGCAACCGTGGGACTAGTCTACGAGCAGTACTTC. Its protein is CSATVGLVYEQYF.

The V call is TRBV6-1, the J call TRBJ1-5, with 8 positions matching TRBD1. The CDR3 extends over 15 amino acids. The germline CDR1 and CDR2 sequences are MNHNS and SASEGT. Trimming took 6 bases from V and 2 from J; bases not matched to a gene: 6. CDR3 DNA: TGTGCCAGCAGACCGACAGGGGAAGGCAATCAGCCCCAGCATTTT. This gives the protein CASRPTGEGNQPQHF.

The chain is built from TRBV29-1 and TRBJ2-1; D ambiguous. The CDR3 has 11 amino acids. Germline V gives CDR1 SQVTM, CDR2 ANQGSEA. V gave up 5 bases and J gave up 6 bases, with 8 bases separating them. The CDR3 region is CSVIDLNEQFF. CDR3 in DNA: TGCAGCGTTATCGACCTCAATGAGCAGTTCTTC.